Detailed here is one TCR beta chain. Antigen specificity is unknown. Trimming removed 3 bases from V and 2 bases from J, with 17 bases in between. CDR1 and CDR2 from the germline V gene are MDHEN and SYDVKM. The CDR3 is 18 residues long. The data are from a study of beta chain features in type 1 diabetes. Broader study findings: It was among patients, rather than healthy donors, that naive, central memory and Treg TCRB repertoires appeared more similar. Shorter templates may be favored by PCR, equally so in patients and controls. Sequencing from cDNA could over-represent high-TCR-expressing cells. Significant though moderate, a shortening of TCRB CDR3s appeared in all four CD4+ subsets of Type 1 diabetes patients.

The investigators reverse transcribed all of the isolated RNA, so they sequenced expressed TCRB transcripts. The protocol was immunoSEQ multiplex PCR, while the TCRdb copy is restricted to in-frame clones and leaves out a portion. This table holds approximately 150,000 clones, roughly an eighth found once. This clonotype was sampled from a man aged 18 to 30 with type 1 diabetes. This chain connects TRBV28 to TRBJ2-6; D gene uncertain. Sequenced sample: central memory CD4+ T cells from blood. The CDR3 region has the DNA TGTGCCAGCAGTTTCCGACGGCTCATTCGGGCTGGGGCCAACGTCCTGACTTTC. Translation gives CASSFRRLIRAGANVLTF.